The rows below give T cell receptor beta chains drawn from one sample of a study of T cell changes during pregnancy in multiple sclerosis. Some clones are missing from TCRdb's copy, which holds only in-frame ones; the method was immunoSEQ multiplex PCR. The sample has tens of thousands of clones; more than 90% are singletons. This material consisted of peripheral blood, taken in the first trimester of pregnancy. The receptors were gathered from a female donor in good health, enrolled as a control in a pregnancy study. Each CDR3 is given with its conserved first and last residue. The order of the fields is CDR3 DNA, CDR3 protein, D gene, V gene, clone size, J gene. D genes are given only for firm matches. Where a row states a size, it is once, few, many or the class of an expanded clone; other rows omit it.

cdr3_nt: TGTGCCAGTAGACCCCAGGGACAGGGGAATTCAGACTATGGCTACACCTTC; cdr3_aa: CASRPQGQGNSDYGYTF; d_call: TRBD1; v_call: TRBV19; clone_size: -; j_call: TRBJ1-2
cdr3_nt: TGTGCCAGCTCACCAGCAACCGGGACAGGGGATGAAAATGAGCAGTTCTTC; cdr3_aa: CASSPATGTGDENEQFF; d_call: TRBD1; v_call: TRBV18; clone_size: once; j_call: TRBJ2-1
cdr3_nt: TGTGCCAGCAGCTGGGGGGGCACAGATACTAACTATGGCTACACCTTC; cdr3_aa: CASSWGGTDTNYGYTF; d_call: -; v_call: TRBV7-9; clone_size: -; j_call: TRBJ1-2
cdr3_nt: TGTGCCAGCAGCTTGGGGGGGCGGAACTATGGCTACACCTTC; cdr3_aa: CASSLGGRNYGYTF; d_call: -; v_call: TRBV5-5; clone_size: -; j_call: TRBJ1-2
cdr3_nt: TGTGCCAGCAGCTACGGGGGTAGCGGACAAGAGACCCAGTACTTC; cdr3_aa: CASSYGGSGQETQYF; d_call: -; v_call: TRBV5-4; clone_size: -; j_call: TRBJ2-5
cdr3_nt: TGTGCCAGCAGCTATAGGGACAGGATCTATGGCTACACCTTC; cdr3_aa: CASSYRDRIYGYTF; d_call: TRBD1; v_call: TRBV7-8; clone_size: -; j_call: TRBJ1-2
cdr3_nt: TGTGCCAGCAGCTATGACAGGGGGCTGAACACTGAAGCTTTCTTT; cdr3_aa: CASSYDRGLNTEAFF; d_call: TRBD1; v_call: TRBV5-6; clone_size: -; j_call: TRBJ1-1
cdr3_nt: TGTGCCAGCAGCGTAGCTTTACAGAGCTATGGCTACACCTTC; cdr3_aa: CASSVALQSYGYTF; d_call: -; v_call: TRBV9; clone_size: -; j_call: TRBJ1-2
cdr3_nt: TGTGCCAGCAATAGAGCGGGAGTCCTCTACAATGAGCAGTTCTTC; cdr3_aa: CASNRAGVLYNEQFF; d_call: TRBD2; v_call: TRBV27; clone_size: -; j_call: TRBJ2-1
cdr3_nt: TGTGCCAGCAGCCCCGGAGGGGGCGCCTCATTCTATGGCTACACCTTC; cdr3_aa: CASSPGGGASFYGYTF; d_call: TRBD1; v_call: TRBV7-3; clone_size: -; j_call: TRBJ1-2
cdr3_nt: TGTGCCAGCAAACAGGGCAATCAGCCCCAGCATTTT; cdr3_aa: CASKQGNQPQHF; d_call: -; v_call: TRBV28; clone_size: few; j_call: TRBJ1-5
cdr3_nt: TGTGCCAGCAGCTACCCAACCGGGTTGTTCACTGAAGCTTTCTTT; cdr3_aa: CASSYPTGLFTEAFF; d_call: -; v_call: TRBV7-9; clone_size: -; j_call: TRBJ1-1
cdr3_nt: TGTGCCAGCAGTTTTTGGCAGGAAGGGCAGTACTTC; cdr3_aa: CASSFWQEGQYF; d_call: -; v_call: TRBV28; clone_size: -; j_call: TRBJ2-7
cdr3_nt: TGTGCCATCAGGGAGGGGGCGAAAGGCACAGATACGCAGTATTTT; cdr3_aa: CAIREGAKGTDTQYF; d_call: -; v_call: TRBV10-3; clone_size: -; j_call: TRBJ2-3
cdr3_nt: TGTGCCAGCAGCCCGGGGACAGAGTATGGCTACACCTTC; cdr3_aa: CASSPGTEYGYTF; d_call: TRBD1; v_call: TRBV5-6; clone_size: -; j_call: TRBJ1-2